The T cell receptor beta chain under discussion was sequenced for a study of T cell repertoires in cytomegalovirus infection. Turning to the study itself: Shared public TCR beta signatures pointed to both CMV infection and a matching HLA type.

Study findings and constraints: CMV-specific HLA-C-restricted TCR beta clonotypes dominated the ex vivo response. Based on cumulative public TCR beta family frequency, carriers of CMV plus the relevant HLA were identified.

TCRdb reprocessed the reads with MiXCR, giving one entry per CDR3 protein. The sample shows fewer than 550,000 distinct CDR3 sequences, approximately 25% of them seen only once. Trimming removed 5 bases from V and 8 bases from J, with 15 bases in between. There are 13 residues in the CDR3. Germline CDR1 reads SGHTA; CDR2 reads FQGTGA. Note on this clonotype: Antigen unknown.

The chain carries TRBV7-3 and TRBJ1-2; possibly TRBD1 for D (5 bases). The TCR sequence derives from a human donor in good health (CMV status not recorded). Some clones in this sample may be carry-over from other donors' samples. The sample comprised PBMCs. This CDR3 is CASSLGGAQGYTF. CDR3 nucleotides: TGTGCCAGCAGCCTGGGAGGGGCTCAAGGCTACACCTTC. The entire variable domain, with the rest obtained from reference TRBV7-3 and TRBJ1-2, is as follows: GAGVSQTPSNKVTEKGKYVELRCDPISGHTALYWYRQSLGQGPEFLIYFQGTGAADDSGLPNDRFFAVRPEGSVSTLKIQRTERGDSAVYLCASSLGGAQGYTFGSGTRLTVV.